In its sample, the clone carrying this T cell receptor delta chain was seen a few times. Its antigen is not identified. The protein in TCRdb stems from a much larger clone and differs at residue 5 from this DNA's translation, likely a read error; here the protein is translated from the DNA. The V segment lost 3 bases and the J segment 3 bases; nucleotides outside the gene matches: 9. CDR1 GEAIGNYY and CDR2 EKD come from the germline V gene. The CDR3 length is 15 residues. Flow sorting of PBMC yielded separate Vgamma9/Vdelta2+ and Vdelta2-negative gammadelta T cell populations for bulk repertoire analysis. These data originate in a study of γδ T cells in repeated Plasmodium falciparum infection. Study in general: Over around 580 days, donors received four mosquito-bite P. falciparum NF54 infections. Timepoints: baseline, immediately before selected infections, and 21 days after every infection.

Study conclusions and caveats: One small rural Malian village, predominantly a single ethnic group, supplied the cohort.

Sequencing covered both gamma and delta TCR chains per sample. TCRdb called clones anew from the multiplex PCR reads with CATT. Seen here are tens of thousands of delta-chain clones, 0.98% observed once, and the top ten hold over 8.5%. This TCR was recovered from a pool of human donors (malaria-infected and uninfected, not separated). Sample: gamma-delta T cells from blood. The chain combines TRDV2 with TRDJ1; 7 nucleotides match TRDD3. Here the J gene came from matching the DNA to germline, since TCRdb omits it. CDR3 sequence reads: CACDDMRDTPDKLIF. DNA of the CDR3: TGTGCCTGTGACGATATGAGGGATACCCCCGATAAACTCATCTTT.